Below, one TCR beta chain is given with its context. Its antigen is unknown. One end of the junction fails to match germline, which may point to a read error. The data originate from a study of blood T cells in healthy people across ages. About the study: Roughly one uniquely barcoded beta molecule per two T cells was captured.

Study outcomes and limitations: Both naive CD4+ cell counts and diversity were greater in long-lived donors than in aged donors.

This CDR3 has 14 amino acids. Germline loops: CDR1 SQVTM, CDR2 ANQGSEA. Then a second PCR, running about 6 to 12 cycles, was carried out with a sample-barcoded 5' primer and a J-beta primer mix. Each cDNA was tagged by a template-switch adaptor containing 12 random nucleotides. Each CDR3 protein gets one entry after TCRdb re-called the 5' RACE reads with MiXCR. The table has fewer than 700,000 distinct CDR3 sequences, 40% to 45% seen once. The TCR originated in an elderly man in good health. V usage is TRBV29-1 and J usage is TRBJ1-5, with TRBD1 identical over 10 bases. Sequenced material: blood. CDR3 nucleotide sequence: TGTAACGTTATCGGGACAGGGGGCAATCAGCCCCAGCATTTT. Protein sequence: CNVIGTGGNQPQHF.